This T cell receptor (beta chain) was obtained from a study of CD8 T cells in Susac syndrome. Study observations and caveats: The study acknowledged a relatively small number of individuals in its TCR sequencing and HLA analysis.

In germline, CDR1 is MDHEN, CDR2 SYDVKM. CDR3 length: 13 amino acids. The V and J ends lost 5 bases and 5 bases respectively, with 12 bases between them. Concerning this clonotype: As yet, its antigen is unknown.

Sequencing targeted TCR beta in T cells from blood (CD8+ and CD4+). The multiple sclerosis controls consisted of treatment-naive patients with relapsing-remitting disease, either stable or active. With random hexamers, reverse transcription was performed on about 0.5 to 1 ug of RNA. Amplification of the TCR beta CDR3 was carried out by immunoSEQ multiplex PCR, which spanned a total of 54 Vbeta and 13 Jbeta segments. TCRdb independently ran MiXCR on the immunoSEQ multiplex PCR reads; one entry per CDR3 protein. The data hold tens of thousands of distinct CDR3 sequences, with 90% to 95% observed a single time.

The material sequenced was CD8+ T cells from PBMCs. This receptor was identified in a human donor with multiple sclerosis. The rearrangement links TRBV28 to TRBJ1-2, with D possibly being TRBD1 (6 bases). CDR3 sequence: CASSPRQAYGYTF. Written as DNA, the CDR3 is TGTGCCAGCAGTCCCCGACAGGCATATGGCTACACCTTC.